The next 10 T cell receptor beta chains were all read from a single sample in a study of Tregs in tolerant kidney transplant recipients. Libraries were prepared by immunoSEQ multiplex PCR; TCRdb keeps only in-frame clonotypes and omits some of them. This sample has 16,000 or so clones, with 61% found just once. No cognate antigen is known for these TCRs. The source material was Tregs from blood cultured with allogeneic cells. The receptors originated from a human donor in good health.

This clone was recorded a few times. This chain connects TRBV7-6 to TRBJ2-1, with D perhaps TRBD2 (7 bases). Germline CDR1 reads SGHVS; CDR2 reads FNYEAQ. The CDR3 covers 15 residues. Trimming cost V 4 bases and J 9 bases, with 19 bases left between them. In nucleotides, the CDR3 is TGTGCCAGCAGCTCTTGGGAGGGACAACAGGCTGAGCAGTTCTTC. Amino acids: CASSSWEGQQAEQFF.

The chain recombines TRBV19 with TRBJ1-2; D call uncertain. V was trimmed by 2 bases and J by 5 bases, leaving 15 bases between them. This CDR3 has 15 amino acids. From germline, CDR1 is LNHDA and CDR2 SQIVND (reference sequence). This CDR3 is CASSIPQQPSYGYTF. The CDR3 DNA reads as TGTGCCAGTAGTATACCCCAACAGCCCTCTTATGGCTACACCTTC.

The gene calls are TRBV19 and TRBJ2-5; D is possibly TRBD1 (6 bases). V gave up 4 bases and J gave up 4 bases, with 13 bases separating them. Germline V gene data show CDR1 as LNHDA and CDR2 as SQIVND (reference sequence). The CDR3 contains 14 residues. Here the CDR3 DNA reads TGTGCCAGTAGTACCCAGGGGAGAGGAGAGACCCAGTACTTC. Residues: CASSTQGRGETQYF.

The V gene is TRBV7-2, the J gene TRBJ1-2; D perhaps matches TRBD1 (5 bases). CDR3 length: 17 residues. V was cut by 1 base and J by 0 bases, with 15 bases left in between. Germline CDR1 reads SGHTA; CDR2 reads FQGNSA. CDR3 sequence: CASSLGGVAGTNYGYTF. The DNA for the CDR3 is TGTGCCAGCAGCTTAGGGGGCGTGGCGGGGACTAACTATGGCTACACCTTC. Looking up the rest from reference TRBV7-2 and TRBJ1-2 gives the full variable domain: GAGVSQSPSNKVTEKGKDVELRCDPISGHTALYWYRQSLGQGLEFLIYFQGNSAPDKSGLPSDRFSAERTGGSVSTLTIQRTQQEDSAVYLCASSLGGVAGTNYGYTFGSGTRLTVV.

The J gene is TRBJ2-7, the V gene TRBV7-3; possibly TRBD1 or TRBD2 for D (6 bases each). From germline, CDR1 is SGHTA and CDR2 FQGTGA. There are 13 residues in the CDR3. The ends were cut back, 5 bases at V and 2 bases at J, with 10 bases in the middle. The CDR3, as DNA: TGTGCCAGCAGCCCCCGGGGGCCCTACGAGCAGTACTTC. It encodes CASSPRGPYEQYF. Looking up the rest from reference TRBV7-3 and TRBJ2-7 gives the full variable domain: GAGVSQTPSNKVTEKGKYVELRCDPISGHTALYWYRQSLGQGPEFLIYFQGTGAADDSGLPNDRFFAVRPEGSVSTLKIQRTERGDSAVYLCASSPRGPYEQYFGPGTRLTVT.

V gene TRBV7-9 combines with J gene TRBJ1-6; 10 bases are a match to TRBD1. The V gene's germline CDR1 is SEHNR and CDR2 FQNEAQ (reference sequence). V gave up 3 bases and J gave up 8 bases; unmatched junction bases: 4. The CDR3 sequence is 15 residues long. Here the CDR3 reads CASSLTGGYHSPLHF. CDR3 nucleotides: TGTGCCAGCAGCTTGACAGGGGGCTACCATTCACCCCTCCACTTT.

The chain combines TRBV6-5 with TRBJ1-1, with TRBD1 as a possible D gene (5 bases). The length of the CDR3 is 11 residues. Germline V gives CDR1 MNHEY, CDR2 SVGAGI. Trimming left V 11 bases short and J 6 bases short, with 13 bases between. The CDR3 DNA reads TGTGCCGCACAAAGGGGTGCTGAAGCTTTCTTT. This encodes CAAQRGAEAFF.

This clone appeared a few times. The chain carries TRBV27 and TRBJ1-2; D possibly corresponds to TRBD1 (5 bases). Germline loops: CDR1 MNHEY, CDR2 SMNVEV (reference sequence). The CDR3 length is 15 residues. The V end lost 3 bases, the J end lost 7 bases, and 18 bases lay between the germline ends. The CDR3 bases are TGTGCCAGCAGTTTCAGTCGTTGGGGCCCGGGTGGCTACACCTTC. Residues: CASSFSRWGPGGYTF.

V usage is TRBV19 and J usage is TRBJ1-2; tentatively, D is TRBD1 (6 bases). Between the trimmed V and J ends, which lost 3 bases and 7 bases, there was a span of 12 bases. CDR3 length equals 13 residues. CDR1 and CDR2 from the germline V gene are LNHDA and SQIVND (reference sequence). In DNA form, the CDR3 reads TGTGCCAGTAGTATCGCGGGGACATCTGGCTACACCTTC. Translating it yields CASSIAGTSGYTF.

Concerning this clone: One base away lies a much larger clone, so this may be a sequencing read error. J is TRBJ2-2 and V is TRBV6-6, with unresolved D. The ends were cut back, 7 bases at V and 6 bases at J, with 15 bases in the middle. CDR3 length equals 14 residues. Germline loops: CDR1 MNHNY, CDR2 SVGAGI (reference sequence). The CDR3 DNA reads TGTGCCAGCAATCCCAGGATGATCCCCGGGGAGCTGTTTTTT. Translation gives CASNPRMIPGELFF.